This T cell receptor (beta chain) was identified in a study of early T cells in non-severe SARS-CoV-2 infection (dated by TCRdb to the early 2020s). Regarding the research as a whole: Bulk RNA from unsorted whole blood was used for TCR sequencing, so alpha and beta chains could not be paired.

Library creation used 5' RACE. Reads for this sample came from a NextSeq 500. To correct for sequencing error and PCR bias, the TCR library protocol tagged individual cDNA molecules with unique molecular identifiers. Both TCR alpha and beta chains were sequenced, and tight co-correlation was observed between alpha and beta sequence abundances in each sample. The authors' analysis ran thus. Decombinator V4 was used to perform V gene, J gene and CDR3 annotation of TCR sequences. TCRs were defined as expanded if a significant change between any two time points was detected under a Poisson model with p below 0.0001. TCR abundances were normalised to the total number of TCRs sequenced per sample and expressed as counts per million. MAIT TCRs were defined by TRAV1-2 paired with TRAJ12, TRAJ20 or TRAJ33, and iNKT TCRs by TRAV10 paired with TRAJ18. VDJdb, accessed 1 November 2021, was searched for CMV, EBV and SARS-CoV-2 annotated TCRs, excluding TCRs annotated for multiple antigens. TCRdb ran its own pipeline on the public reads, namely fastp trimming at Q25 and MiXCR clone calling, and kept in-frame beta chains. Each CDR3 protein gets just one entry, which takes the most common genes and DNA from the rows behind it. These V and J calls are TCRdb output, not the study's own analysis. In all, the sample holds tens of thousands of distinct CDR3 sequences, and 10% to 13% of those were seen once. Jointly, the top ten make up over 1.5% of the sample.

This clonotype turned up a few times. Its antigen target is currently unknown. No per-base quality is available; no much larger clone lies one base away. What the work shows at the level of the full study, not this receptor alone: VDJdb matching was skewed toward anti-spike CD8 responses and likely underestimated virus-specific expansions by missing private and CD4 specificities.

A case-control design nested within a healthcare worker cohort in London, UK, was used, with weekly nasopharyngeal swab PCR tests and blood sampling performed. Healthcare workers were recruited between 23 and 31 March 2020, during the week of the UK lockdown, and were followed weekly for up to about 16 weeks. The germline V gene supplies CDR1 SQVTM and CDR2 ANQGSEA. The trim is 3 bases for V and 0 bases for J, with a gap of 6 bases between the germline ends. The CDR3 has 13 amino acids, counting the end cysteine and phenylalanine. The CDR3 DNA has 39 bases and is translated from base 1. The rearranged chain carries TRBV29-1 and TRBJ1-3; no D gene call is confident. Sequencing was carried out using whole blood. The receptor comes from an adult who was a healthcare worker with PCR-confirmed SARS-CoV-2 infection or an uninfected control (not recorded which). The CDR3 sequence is CSVDAGSGNTIYF. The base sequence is TGCAGCGTTGATGCAGGCTCTGGAAACACCATATATTTT.